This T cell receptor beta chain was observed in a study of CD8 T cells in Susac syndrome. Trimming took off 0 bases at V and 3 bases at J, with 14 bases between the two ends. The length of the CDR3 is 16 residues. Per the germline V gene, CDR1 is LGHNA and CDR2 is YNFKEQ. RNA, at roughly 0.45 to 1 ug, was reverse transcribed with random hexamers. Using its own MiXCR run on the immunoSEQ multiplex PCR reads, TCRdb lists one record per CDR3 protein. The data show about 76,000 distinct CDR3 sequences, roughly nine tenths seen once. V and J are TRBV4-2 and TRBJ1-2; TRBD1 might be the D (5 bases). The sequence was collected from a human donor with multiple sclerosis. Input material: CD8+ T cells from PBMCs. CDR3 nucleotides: TGTGCCAGCAGCCAAGAGGGGGGGGTGAGGGACTATGGCTACACCTTC. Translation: CASSQEGGVRDYGYTF.